The TCR beta chain under discussion was sequenced for a study of T cell changes during pregnancy in multiple sclerosis. Trimming pared 5 bases from V and 0 bases from J, leaving 13 bases between. The CDR3 has 16 residues. Germline V gene sequence: CDR1 SGHVS, CDR2 FQNEAQ. This table comes from immunoSEQ multiplex PCR, and its TCRdb copy is limited to in-frame clones, with some not included. The table includes 37,000 or so clones, about nine tenths detected once. The chain recombines TRBV7-8 with TRBJ2-2; D perhaps matches TRBD1 (5 bases). The TCR was taken from a female donor in good health, enrolled as a control in a pregnancy study. This specimen was CD4+ T cells from peripheral blood mononuclear cells, taken in the second trimester of pregnancy. CDR3 DNA: TGTGCCAGCAGCCCCCAAGCGACAGCGAACACCGGGGAGCTGTTTTTT. Translation gives CASSPQATANTGELFF.